This T cell receptor beta chain was sequenced during a study of T-cell reconstitution after alpha-beta-depleted transplantation in children. Preparing the TCRbeta library involved the use of unique molecular identifiers. TCRdb reanalysed the PCR reads using MiXCR and keeps one entry per CDR3 protein. The sample records about 980,000 distinct CDR3 sequences, about 30% being singletons. This clonotype has ten or more counts. Trimming left V 3 bases short and J 6 bases short, with 13 bases between. The CDR3 loop spans 14 amino acids. Germline V gene data show CDR1 as SGHNT and CDR2 as YYREEE (reference sequence).

This chain links TRBV5-4 with TRBJ2-4, with D perhaps TRBD1 (5 bases). This clonotype was sampled from a boy younger than two who had a stem cell transplant for SCID, so the T cells may come from the graft donor. This specimen was PBMCs, mostly from graft donor cells, taken 360 days after TCRalphabeta/CD19-depleted stem cell transplant. Here the CDR3 DNA reads TGTGCCAGCAGCTCCACGGACCAGGGAAACATTCAGTACTTC. Amino acid sequence: CASSSTDQGNIQYF.